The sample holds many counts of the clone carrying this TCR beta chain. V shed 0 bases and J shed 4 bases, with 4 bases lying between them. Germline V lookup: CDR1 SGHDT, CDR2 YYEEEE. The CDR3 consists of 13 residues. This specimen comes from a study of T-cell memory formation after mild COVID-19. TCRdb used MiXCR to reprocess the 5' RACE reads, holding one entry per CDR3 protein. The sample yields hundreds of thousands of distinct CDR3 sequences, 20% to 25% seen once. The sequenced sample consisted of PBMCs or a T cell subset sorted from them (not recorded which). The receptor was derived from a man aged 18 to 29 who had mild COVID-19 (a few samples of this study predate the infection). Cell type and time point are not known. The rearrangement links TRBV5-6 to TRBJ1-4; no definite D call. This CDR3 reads CASSLGDNEKLFF. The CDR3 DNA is TGTGCCAGCAGCTTGGGGGATAATGAAAAACTGTTTTTT. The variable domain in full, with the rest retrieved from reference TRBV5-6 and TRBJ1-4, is DAGVTQSPTHLIKTRGQQVTLRCSPKSGHDTVSWYQQALGQGPQFIFQYYEEEERQRGNFPDRFSGHQFPNYSSELNVNALLLGDSALYLCASSLGDNEKLFFGSGTQLSVL.